This TCR beta chain originates from a study of blood T cell repertoires in COVID-19. Overall study: PBMCs, B-cell-depleted T cells, or T cells provided the cDNA or gDNA that made up the material.

As originally analysed: Cell counts per sample came from amplifying reference gene primers. Data came from immunoSEQ multiplex PCR; TCRdb stores just in-frame clones and leaves some out. That table furnishes V, J and clone size, whereas the DNA furnished D and trimming. Of 90,000 to 110,000 clones in the sample, approximately 90% were seen once. This clone has more than one count but fewer than ten. Germline-derived CDR1 and CDR2 are SGHDT and YYEEEE. The CDR3 loop spans 17 amino acids. V lost 3 bases and J lost 1; bases outside the gene matches: 9. The source material was peripheral blood. This sequence joins TRBV5-6 and TRBJ2-2, with TRBD2 identical over 7 bases. The TCR sequence derives from a human donor in a cohort sampled during active COVID-19. CDR3 in DNA: TGTGCCAGCAGCTCAGGGTTACGCGGGAGGAACACCGGGGAGCTGTTTTTT. Amino acid sequence: CASSSGLRGRNTGELFF.